These T cell receptor beta chains were read from a single sample in a study of cytomegalovirus exposure and HLA in healthy donors. Generated by immunoSEQ multiplex PCR, the TCRdb table keeps only in-frame clones and is missing some. Of about 160,000 clones listed, roughly 80% were seen once; the top ten hold around 9.8%. Source material: PBMCs. The receptors originated from a man aged 18 to 30 in good health and CMV-seropositive. CDR3s include the opening cysteine and the closing phenylalanine or tryptophan. The D gene is left open where the match is weak. Some rows have no size entry. The others give once, few or many, or a class for an expanded clone.

v_gene: TRBV5-1
j_gene: TRBJ1-2
abundance: NA
d_gene: TRBD1
CDR3aa: CASSPRPGQGASNYGYTF
CDR3nt: TGCGCCAGCAGCCCGAGACCGGGACAGGGGGCCTCTAACTATGGCTACACCTTC

v_gene: TRBV11-2
j_gene: TRBJ1-3
abundance: NA
d_gene: NA
CDR3aa: CASSPRRTHTGNTIYF
CDR3nt: TGTGCCAGCAGCCCAAGGCGGACTCATACTGGAAACACCATATATTTT

v_gene: TRBV29-1
j_gene: TRBJ2-7
abundance: NA
d_gene: TRBD1
CDR3aa: CSVEDPPTGSGGSYEQYF
CDR3nt: TGCAGCGTTGAAGATCCCCCCACAGGGTCAGGGGGCTCCTACGAGCAGTACTTC

v_gene: TRBV5-1
j_gene: TRBJ2-5
abundance: NA
d_gene: NA
CDR3aa: CASSSGSGRETQYF
CDR3nt: TGCGCCAGCAGCTCCGGGTCTGGAAGGGAGACCCAGTACTTC

v_gene: TRBV5-5
j_gene: TRBJ2-1
abundance: NA
d_gene: TRBD1
CDR3aa: CASSLTGTGAHEQFF
CDR3nt: TGTGCCAGCAGCCTAACCGGGACAGGGGCCCATGAGCAGTTCTTC

v_gene: TRBV14
j_gene: TRBJ1-6
abundance: once
d_gene: NA
CDR3aa: CASSQVGGGPNSPLHF
CDR3nt: TGTGCCAGCAGCCAAGTAGGGGGGGGCCCTAATTCACCCCTCCACTTT

v_gene: TRBV18
j_gene: TRBJ1-1
abundance: once
d_gene: NA
CDR3aa: CASSPTAVNTEAFF
CDR3nt: TGTGCCAGCTCACCAACGGCGGTGAACACTGAAGCTTTCTTT

v_gene: TRBV7-2
j_gene: TRBJ1-1
abundance: NA
d_gene: NA
CDR3aa: CASSFASRTNKRTEAFF
CDR3nt: TGTGCCAGCAGCTTCGCCTCACGTACGAATAAGAGAACTGAAGCTTTCTTT

v_gene: TRBV29-1
j_gene: TRBJ1-3
abundance: NA
d_gene: NA
CDR3aa: CSVDGGGGNTIYF
CDR3nt: TGCAGCGTTGACGGGGGAGGTGGAAACACCATATATTTT

v_gene: TRBV4-2
j_gene: TRBJ1-2
abundance: NA
d_gene: NA
CDR3aa: CASSQEGQFLYGYTF
CDR3nt: TGTGCCAGCAGCCAAGAAGGACAGTTTCTCTATGGCTACACCTTC

v_gene: TRBV6-1
j_gene: TRBJ1-1
abundance: NA
d_gene: TRBD1
CDR3aa: CASSERTGGTDTEAFF
CDR3nt: TGTGCCAGCAGTGAAAGGACAGGGGGTACCGACACTGAAGCTTTCTTT

v_gene: TRBV10-3
j_gene: TRBJ1-3
abundance: NA
d_gene: NA
CDR3aa: CAISPTLASSGDTIYF
CDR3nt: TGTGCCATCAGTCCTACCTTGGCGAGCTCTGGAGACACCATATATTTT

v_gene: TRBV29-1
j_gene: TRBJ1-1
abundance: few
d_gene: NA
CDR3aa: CSVSGDWGTEAFF
CDR3nt: TGCAGCGTTTCAGGGGATTGGGGGACTGAAGCTTTCTTT

v_gene: TRBV29-1
j_gene: TRBJ1-4
abundance: NA
d_gene: NA
CDR3aa: CSVAVRNEKLFF
CDR3nt: TGCAGCGTTGCTGTCCGTAATGAAAAACTGTTTTTT

v_gene: TRBV7-8
j_gene: TRBJ2-7
abundance: once
d_gene: NA
CDR3aa: CASRRDSSGEQYF
CDR3nt: TGTGCCAGCAGAAGGGACTCAAGCGGGGAGCAGTACTTC

v_gene: TRBV7-2
j_gene: TRBJ1-6
abundance: few
d_gene: NA
CDR3aa: CASSLRGLLSSYNSPLHF
CDR3nt: TGTGCCAGCAGCCTACGGGGACTTTTGAGCTCCTATAATTCACCCCTCCACTTT

v_gene: TRBV19
j_gene: TRBJ1-5
abundance: NA
d_gene: NA
CDR3aa: CASGQGLQPQHF
CDR3nt: TGTGCCAGTGGGCAGGGCCTTCAGCCCCAGCATTTT

v_gene: TRBV13
j_gene: TRBJ2-5
abundance: NA
d_gene: TRBD2
CDR3aa: CASSHRGEWGETQYF
CDR3nt: TGTGCCAGCAGCCACCGGGGGGAGTGGGGCGAGACCCAGTACTTC

v_gene: TRBV6-5
j_gene: TRBJ2-5
abundance: NA
d_gene: NA
CDR3aa: CASSRDTLSQETQYF
CDR3nt: TGTGCCAGCAGCCGGGACACCTTGAGCCAAGAGACCCAGTACTTC

v_gene: TRBV9
j_gene: TRBJ2-5
abundance: NA
d_gene: TRBD1
CDR3aa: CASSLGTGGGETQYF
CDR3nt: TGTGCCAGCAGCCTCGGAACAGGGGGCGGAGAGACCCAGTACTTC

v_gene: TRBV30
j_gene: TRBJ2-4
abundance: NA
d_gene: NA
CDR3aa: CAWNEGLAKNIQYF
CDR3nt: TGTGCCTGGAATGAGGGTCTAGCCAAAAACATTCAGTACTTC

v_gene: TRBV6-6
j_gene: TRBJ1-6
abundance: NA
d_gene: NA
CDR3aa: CASRTSSTSYNSPLHF
CDR3nt: TGTGCCAGCAGGACAAGTAGTACCTCCTATAATTCACCCCTCCACTTT

v_gene: TRBV5-5
j_gene: TRBJ1-4
abundance: NA
d_gene: TRBD1
CDR3aa: CASSPMDRILFATNEKLFF
CDR3nt: TGTGCCAGCAGCCCTATGGACAGGATTCTATTTGCAACTAATGAAAAACTGTTTTTT

v_gene: TRBV9
j_gene: TRBJ2-1
abundance: NA
d_gene: TRBD1
CDR3aa: CASSEGQGAGNEQFF
CDR3nt: TGTGCCAGCAGCGAGGGACAGGGGGCCGGCAATGAGCAGTTCTTC

v_gene: TRBV20-1
j_gene: TRBJ1-2
abundance: NA
d_gene: NA
CDR3aa: CSARSIYGYTF
CDR3nt: TGCAGTGCTAGGTCCATCTATGGCTACACCTTC

v_gene: TRBV10-3
j_gene: TRBJ2-7
abundance: NA
d_gene: TRBD1
CDR3aa: CASEGQGAREQYF
CDR3nt: TGTGCCTCCGAGGGACAGGGGGCGCGGGAGCAGTACTTC

v_gene: TRBV4-3
j_gene: TRBJ2-3
abundance: NA
d_gene: NA
CDR3aa: CASARDTSTDTQYF
CDR3nt: TGCGCCAGCGCCAGGGACACTAGCACAGATACGCAGTATTTT

v_gene: TRBV2
j_gene: TRBJ2-5
abundance: NA
d_gene: NA
CDR3aa: CASSAPEETQYF
CDR3nt: TGTGCCAGCAGCGCACCGGAAGAGACCCAGTACTTC

v_gene: TRBV7-9
j_gene: TRBJ2-5
abundance: NA
d_gene: NA
CDR3aa: CSSSLVPGMGETQYF
CDR3nt: TGTTCCAGCAGCTTAGTTCCGGGGATGGGCGAGACCCAGTACTTC

v_gene: TRBV25-1
j_gene: TRBJ1-3
abundance: NA
d_gene: NA
CDR3aa: CASQRGSGNTIYF
CDR3nt: TGTGCCAGCCAGAGGGGGTCCGGAAACACCATATATTTT

v_gene: TRBV6-6
j_gene: TRBJ1-4
abundance: NA
d_gene: TRBD1
CDR3aa: CASSYPDRGHGKLFF
CDR3nt: TGTGCCAGCAGTTACCCGGACAGGGGGCATGGAAAACTGTTTTTT

v_gene: TRBV4-3
j_gene: TRBJ2-5
abundance: NA
d_gene: NA
CDR3aa: CASSFHREQETQYF
CDR3nt: TGCGCCAGCAGCTTTCACAGGGAGCAAGAGACCCAGTACTTC

v_gene: TRBV11-3
j_gene: TRBJ2-1
abundance: few
d_gene: TRBD2
CDR3aa: CASSSYSGSSYNEQFF
CDR3nt: TGTGCCAGCAGCTCCTATAGCGGGAGCTCCTACAATGAGCAGTTCTTC

v_gene: TRBV27
j_gene: TRBJ1-2
abundance: once
d_gene: NA
CDR3aa: CASSLSGTGQGGGGYTF
CDR3nt: TGTGCCAGCAGTTTATCTGGCACTGGTCAGGGAGGTGGGGGCTACACCTTC

v_gene: TRBV5-4
j_gene: TRBJ1-2
abundance: NA
d_gene: NA
CDR3aa: CASSSTGTYGYTF
CDR3nt: TGTGCCAGCAGCTCGACAGGCACCTATGGCTACACCTTC

v_gene: TRBV6-6
j_gene: TRBJ1-4
abundance: few
d_gene: NA
CDR3aa: CASSYSTGANEKLFF
CDR3nt: TGTGCCAGCAGTTACTCGACCGGGGCTAATGAAAAACTGTTTTTT

v_gene: TRBV5-1
j_gene: TRBJ1-4
abundance: NA
d_gene: TRBD1
CDR3aa: CASSLQGADEKLFF
CDR3nt: TGCGCCAGCAGCCTCCAGGGGGCTGATGAAAAACTGTTTTTT

v_gene: TRBV5-4
j_gene: TRBJ2-7
abundance: NA
d_gene: NA
CDR3aa: CASSRDPGTYEQYF
CDR3nt: TGTGCCAGCAGCAGGGATCCAGGGACCTACGAGCAGTACTTC

v_gene: TRBV5-5
j_gene: TRBJ1-6
abundance: NA
d_gene: NA
CDR3aa: CASTSTGDSYNSPLHF
CDR3nt: TGTGCCAGCACCTCCACCGGAGATTCCTACAATTCACCCCTCCACTTT

v_gene: TRBV7-2
j_gene: TRBJ1-2
abundance: NA
d_gene: TRBD1
CDR3aa: CASSLGLQGAGGYTF
CDR3nt: TGTGCCAGCAGCTTGGGCCTGCAGGGGGCTGGAGGCTACACCTTC

v_gene: TRBV7-3
j_gene: TRBJ1-1
abundance: NA
d_gene: TRBD1
CDR3aa: CASSYNRGGEAFF
CDR3nt: TGTGCCAGCAGCTACAACAGGGGTGGTGAAGCTTTCTTT

v_gene: TRBV19
j_gene: TRBJ1-5
abundance: NA
d_gene: NA
CDR3aa: CASSSGVVRSNQPQHF
CDR3nt: TGTGCCAGTAGTTCGGGGGTTGTCCGGAGCAATCAGCCCCAGCATTTT